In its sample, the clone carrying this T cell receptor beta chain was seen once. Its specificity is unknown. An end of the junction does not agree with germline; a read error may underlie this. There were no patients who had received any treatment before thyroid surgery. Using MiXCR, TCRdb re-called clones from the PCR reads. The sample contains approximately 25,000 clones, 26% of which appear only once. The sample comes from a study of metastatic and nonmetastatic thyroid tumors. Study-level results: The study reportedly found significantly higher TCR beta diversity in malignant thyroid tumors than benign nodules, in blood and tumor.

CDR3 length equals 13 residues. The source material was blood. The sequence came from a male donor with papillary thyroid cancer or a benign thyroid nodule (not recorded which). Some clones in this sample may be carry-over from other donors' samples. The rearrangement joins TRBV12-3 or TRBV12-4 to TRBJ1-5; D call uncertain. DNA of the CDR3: TGTGACAGCAGTTTTCGCCCGAGGCAGCCGCAGCATTTT. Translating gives CDSSFRPRQPQHF.